This TCR beta chain derives from a study of T cell repertoires in cytomegalovirus infection. Study-wide context: Matching HLA type, along with CMV infection, was indicated by public TCR beta signatures. General study points: CMV-specific TCR beta clonotypes restricted by HLA-C were the ones dominating the ex vivo response. Pooled public TCR beta family frequency picked out CMV carriers with the relevant HLA.

TCRdb called the reads again in MiXCR, with one record for every CDR3 protein. The sample has approximately 320,000 distinct CDR3 sequences; over 7.5% are singletons. In this sample, this clonotype turned up many times. No antigen is known for it. V lost 7 bases to trimming and J lost 7 bases, with 16 bases between them. The CDR3 loop spans 13 amino acids. The germline V gene has CDR1 SGHTA and CDR2 FQGNSA. This clonotype was obtained from a human donor in good health (CMV status not recorded). Some clones in this sample may be carry-over from other donors' samples. This chain links TRBV7-2 with TRBJ1-2, with no clear D. The sample was PBMCs. CDR3 coding DNA: TGTGCCAGCAACGAATACTGGGGAGGTGGCTACACCTTC. Encoded protein: CASNEYWGGGYTF.